This record looks at one T cell receptor (beta chain) sequence and its context. The data belong to a study of blood T cell repertoires in COVID-19. Across the study: The study drew acute and convalescent COVID-19 samples from the United States, Italy and Spain. Sample material is recorded as cDNA or gDNA derived from T cells, B-cell-depleted T cells, or PBMCs.

Original methodology: It was from reference gene primer amplification that nucleated cell counts were estimated. Data came from immunoSEQ multiplex PCR; TCRdb stores just in-frame clones and leaves some out. V, J and clone size reflect that table, while D and trimming were determined from the DNA. Of 31,000 or so clones in the sample, 90% were seen once. Between the trimmed V and J ends, which lost 3 bases and 3 bases, there was a span of 17 bases. Looked up from germline, CDR1 is DFQATT and CDR2 is SNEGSKA (reference sequence). CDR3 size: 16 residues. This rearrangement joins TRBV20-1 to TRBJ2-2, with a tentative D call TRBD2 (6 bases). The specimen sequenced was peripheral blood. The sequence derives from a man aged 55 to 70 with active COVID-19. The CDR3 protein is CSASSPGLADTGELFF. The CDR3 DNA follows: TGCAGTGCTAGTTCGCCGGGACTCGCCGACACCGGGGAGCTGTTTTTT.